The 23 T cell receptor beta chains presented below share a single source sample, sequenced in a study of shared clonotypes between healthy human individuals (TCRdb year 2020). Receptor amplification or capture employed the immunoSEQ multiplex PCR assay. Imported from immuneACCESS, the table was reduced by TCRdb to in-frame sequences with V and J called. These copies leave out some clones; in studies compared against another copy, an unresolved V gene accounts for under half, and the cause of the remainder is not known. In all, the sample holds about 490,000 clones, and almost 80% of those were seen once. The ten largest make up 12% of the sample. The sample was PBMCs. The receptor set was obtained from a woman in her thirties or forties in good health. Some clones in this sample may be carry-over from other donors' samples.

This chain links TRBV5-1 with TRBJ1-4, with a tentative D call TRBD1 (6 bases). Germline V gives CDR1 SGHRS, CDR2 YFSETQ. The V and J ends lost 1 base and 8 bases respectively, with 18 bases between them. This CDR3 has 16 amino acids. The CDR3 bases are TGCGCCAGCAGCTTGACTCGCCAACAGGGAGGGGAAAAACTGTTTTTT. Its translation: CASSLTRQQGGEKLFF.

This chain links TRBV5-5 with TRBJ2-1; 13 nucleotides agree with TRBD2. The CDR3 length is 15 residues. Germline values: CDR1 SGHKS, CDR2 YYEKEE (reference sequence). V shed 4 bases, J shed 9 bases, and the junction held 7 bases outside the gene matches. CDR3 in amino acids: CASSLGLAGVREQFF. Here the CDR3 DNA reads TGTGCCAGCAGCCTCGGACTAGCGGGAGTTCGTGAGCAGTTCTTC.

CDR3 DNA sequence: TGTGCCAGCAGTCAGGGAGGGTATTATAGCAATCAGCCCCAGCATTTT. Translated: CASSQGGYYSNQPQHF. The chain employs TRBV27 and TRBJ1-5; maybe TRBD1 (5 bases). There are 16 residues in the CDR3. Germline CDR1 is MNHEY and CDR2 is SMNVEV (reference sequence). V gave up 5 bases and J gave up 0 bases, with 14 bases separating them.

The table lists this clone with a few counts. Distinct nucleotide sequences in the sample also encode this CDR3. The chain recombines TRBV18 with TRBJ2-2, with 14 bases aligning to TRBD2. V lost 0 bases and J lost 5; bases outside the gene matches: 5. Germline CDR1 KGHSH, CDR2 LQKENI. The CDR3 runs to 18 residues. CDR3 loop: CASSPPGLAGVGTGELFF. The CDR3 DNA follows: TGTGCCAGCTCACCACCGGGACTAGCGGGAGTAGGTACCGGGGAGCTGTTTTTT.

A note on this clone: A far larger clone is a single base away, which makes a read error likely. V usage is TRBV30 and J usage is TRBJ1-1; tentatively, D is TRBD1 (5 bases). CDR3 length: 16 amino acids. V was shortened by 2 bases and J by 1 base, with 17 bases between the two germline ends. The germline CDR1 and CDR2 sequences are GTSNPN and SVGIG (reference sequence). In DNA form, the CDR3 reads TGTGCCTGGAGTAATTCCAGGGTTAGGCAGAACACTGAAGCTTTCTTT. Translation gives CAWSNSRVRQNTEAFF. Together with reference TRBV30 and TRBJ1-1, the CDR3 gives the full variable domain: SQTIHQWPATLVQPVGSPLSLECTVEGTSNPNLYWYRQAAGRGLQLLFYSVGIGQISSEVPQNLSASRPQDRQFILSSKKLLLSDSGFYLCAWSNSRVRQNTEAFFGQGTRLTVV.

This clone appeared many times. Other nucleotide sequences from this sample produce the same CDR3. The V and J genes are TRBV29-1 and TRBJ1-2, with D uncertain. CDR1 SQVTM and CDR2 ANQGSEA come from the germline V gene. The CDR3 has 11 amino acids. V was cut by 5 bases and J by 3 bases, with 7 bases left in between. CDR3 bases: TGCAGCGTTTTGACCCACTATGGCTACACCTTC. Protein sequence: CSVLTHYGYTF. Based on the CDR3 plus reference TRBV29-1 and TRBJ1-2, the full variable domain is SAVISQKPSRDICQRGTSLTIQCQVDSQVTMMFWYRQQPGQSLTLIATANQGSEATYESGFVIDKFPISRPNLTFSTLTVSNMSPEDSSIYLCSVLTHYGYTFGSGTRLTVV.

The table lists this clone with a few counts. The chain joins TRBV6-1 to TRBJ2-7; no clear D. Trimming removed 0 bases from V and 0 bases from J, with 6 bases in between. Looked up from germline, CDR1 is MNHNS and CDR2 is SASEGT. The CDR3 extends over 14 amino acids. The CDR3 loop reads CASSEASNSYEQYF. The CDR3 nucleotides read TGTGCCAGCAGTGAAGCTTCCAACTCCTACGAGCAGTACTTC.

CDR3 loop: CASSRTGDPAKNIQYF. CDR3 nucleotide sequence: TGTGCCAGTAGTCGGACAGGGGACCCAGCCAAAAACATTCAGTACTTC. The chain uses TRBV19 and TRBJ2-4; 9 bases are shared with TRBD1. The ends lost 5 bases at V and 0 bases at J; junction bases unmatched: 5. CDR3 length equals 16 residues. Germline V gene lookup returns CDR1 LNHDA and CDR2 SQIVND (reference sequence).

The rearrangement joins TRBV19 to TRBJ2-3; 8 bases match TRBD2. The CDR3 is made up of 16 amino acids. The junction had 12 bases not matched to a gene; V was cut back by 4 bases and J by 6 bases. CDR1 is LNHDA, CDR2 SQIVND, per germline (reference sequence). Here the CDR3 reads CASSTGLAPGTDTQYF. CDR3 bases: TGTGCCAGTAGTACTGGACTAGCCCCCGGGACGGATACGCAGTATTTT.

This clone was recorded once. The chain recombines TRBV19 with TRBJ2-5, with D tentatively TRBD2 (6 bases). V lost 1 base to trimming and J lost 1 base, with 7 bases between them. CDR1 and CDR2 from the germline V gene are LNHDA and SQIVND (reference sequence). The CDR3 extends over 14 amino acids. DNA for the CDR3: TGTGCCAGTAGTATAGCTAGCGCCCAAGAGACCCAGTACTTC. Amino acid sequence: CASSIASAQETQYF.

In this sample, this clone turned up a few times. The CDR3: CASRENSLGAYEQYF. CDR3 in DNA: TGTGCCAGCAGAGAAAACAGCCTAGGGGCCTACGAGCAGTACTTC. This sequence joins TRBV6-1 and TRBJ2-7; TRBD1 is a possible D gene (5 bases). This CDR3 contains 15 residues. Deletions cut 6 bases from V and 2 bases from J, with 17 bases between. CDR1 and CDR2 (germline): MNHNS, SASEGT.

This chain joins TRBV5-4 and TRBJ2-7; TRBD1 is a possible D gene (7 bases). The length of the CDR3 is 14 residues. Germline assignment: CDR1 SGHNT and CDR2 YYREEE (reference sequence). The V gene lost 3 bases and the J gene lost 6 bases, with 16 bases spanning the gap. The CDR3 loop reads CASSSGDSSGEQYF. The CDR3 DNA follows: TGTGCCAGCAGCTCCGGGGACAGTAGCGGCGAGCAGTACTTC. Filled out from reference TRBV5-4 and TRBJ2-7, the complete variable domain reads ETGVTQSPTHLIKTRGQQVTLRCSSQSGHNTVSWYQQALGQGPQFIFQYYREEENGRGNFPPRFSGLQFPNYSSELNVNALELDDSALYLCASSSGDSSGEQYFGPGTRLTVT.

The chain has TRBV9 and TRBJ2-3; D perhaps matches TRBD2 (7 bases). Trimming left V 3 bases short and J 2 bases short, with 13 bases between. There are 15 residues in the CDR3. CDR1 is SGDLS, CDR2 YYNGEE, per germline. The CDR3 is CASSAGGSHTDTQYF. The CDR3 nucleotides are TGTGCCAGCAGCGCGGGGGGCAGTCACACAGATACGCAGTATTTT.

As DNA, the CDR3 is TGTGCCAGCAGTCAGACCACCGGGGAGCTGTTTTTT. This codes for CASSQTTGELFF. This chain uses TRBV28 with TRBJ2-2; no reliable D call. The CDR3 has 12 residues. Looked up from germline, CDR1 is MDHEN and CDR2 is SYDVKM. Trimming pared 5 bases from V and 4 bases from J, leaving 5 bases between.

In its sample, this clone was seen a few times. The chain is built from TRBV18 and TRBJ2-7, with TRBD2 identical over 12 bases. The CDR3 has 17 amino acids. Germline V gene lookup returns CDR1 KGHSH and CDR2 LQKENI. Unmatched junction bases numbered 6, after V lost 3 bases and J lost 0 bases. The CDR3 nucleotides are TGTGCCAGCTCACCTCCCGGGACTAGCGGGCCCTCCTACGAGCAGTACTTC. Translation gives CASSPPGTSGPSYEQYF.

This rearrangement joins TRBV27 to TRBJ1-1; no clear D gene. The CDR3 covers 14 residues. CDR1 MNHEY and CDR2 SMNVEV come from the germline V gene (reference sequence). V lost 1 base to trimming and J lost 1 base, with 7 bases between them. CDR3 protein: CASSLYQKNTEAFF. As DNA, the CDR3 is TGTGCCAGCAGTTTATATCAGAAGAACACTGAAGCTTTCTTT.

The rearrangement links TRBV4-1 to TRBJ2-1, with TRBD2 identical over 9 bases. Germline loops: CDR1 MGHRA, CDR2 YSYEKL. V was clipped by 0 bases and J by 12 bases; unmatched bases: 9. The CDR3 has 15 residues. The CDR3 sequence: CASSQDRGSGSVQFF. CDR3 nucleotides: TGCGCCAGCAGCCAAGATCGGGGTAGCGGGAGTGTGCAGTTCTTC.

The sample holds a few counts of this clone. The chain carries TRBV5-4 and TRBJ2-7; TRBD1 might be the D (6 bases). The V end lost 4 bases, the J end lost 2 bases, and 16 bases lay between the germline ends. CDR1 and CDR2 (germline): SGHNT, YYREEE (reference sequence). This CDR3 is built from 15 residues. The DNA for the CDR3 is TGTGCCAGCAGCGGGTTACAGGGATTTACCTACGAGCAGTACTTC. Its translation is CASSGLQGFTYEQYF.

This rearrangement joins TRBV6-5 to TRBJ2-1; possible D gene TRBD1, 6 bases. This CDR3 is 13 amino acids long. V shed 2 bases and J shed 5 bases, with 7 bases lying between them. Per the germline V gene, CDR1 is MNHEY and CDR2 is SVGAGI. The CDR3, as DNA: TGTGCCAGCAGTTACGGACAGCACAATGAGCAGTTCTTC. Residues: CASSYGQHNEQFF.

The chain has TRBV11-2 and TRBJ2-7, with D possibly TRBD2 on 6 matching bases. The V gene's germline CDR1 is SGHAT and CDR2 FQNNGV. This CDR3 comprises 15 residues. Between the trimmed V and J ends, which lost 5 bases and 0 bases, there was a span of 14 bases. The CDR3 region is CASSRDFGVSYEQYF. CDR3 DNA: TGTGCCAGCAGCCGGGACTTTGGCGTCTCCTACGAGCAGTACTTC.

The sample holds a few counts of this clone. Written as DNA, the CDR3 is TGTGCCAGCAGCTTCGGGACCGCTGAAAAACTGTTTTTT. Its protein is CASSFGTAEKLFF. This chain links TRBV9 with TRBJ1-4; D perhaps matches TRBD1 (5 bases). CDR1 is SGDLS, CDR2 YYNGEE, per germline. This CDR3 region has 13 residues. The V end lost 4 bases, the J end lost 7 bases, and 11 bases lay between the germline ends. Drawing the rest from reference TRBV9 and TRBJ1-4, the complete variable domain is DSGVTQTPKHLITATGQRVTLRCSPRSGDLSVYWYQQSLDQGLQFLIQYYNGEERAKGNILERFSAQQFPDLHSELNLSSLELGDSALYFCASSFGTAEKLFFGSGTQLSVL.

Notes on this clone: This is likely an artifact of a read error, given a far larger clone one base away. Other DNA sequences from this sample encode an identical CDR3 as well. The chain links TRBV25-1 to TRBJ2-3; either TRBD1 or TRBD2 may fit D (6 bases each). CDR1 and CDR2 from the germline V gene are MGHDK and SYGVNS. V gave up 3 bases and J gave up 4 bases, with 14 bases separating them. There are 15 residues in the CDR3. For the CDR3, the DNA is TGTGCCAGCAGTGAGCGGGATAGGGGGGCAGATACGCAGTATTTT. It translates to CASSERDRGADTQYF.

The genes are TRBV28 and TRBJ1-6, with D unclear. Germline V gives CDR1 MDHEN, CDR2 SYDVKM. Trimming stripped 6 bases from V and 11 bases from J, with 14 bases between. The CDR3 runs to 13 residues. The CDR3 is CASRLGREPPLHF. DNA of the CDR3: TGTGCCAGCAGGCTCGGGCGTGAGCCACCCCTCCACTTT.